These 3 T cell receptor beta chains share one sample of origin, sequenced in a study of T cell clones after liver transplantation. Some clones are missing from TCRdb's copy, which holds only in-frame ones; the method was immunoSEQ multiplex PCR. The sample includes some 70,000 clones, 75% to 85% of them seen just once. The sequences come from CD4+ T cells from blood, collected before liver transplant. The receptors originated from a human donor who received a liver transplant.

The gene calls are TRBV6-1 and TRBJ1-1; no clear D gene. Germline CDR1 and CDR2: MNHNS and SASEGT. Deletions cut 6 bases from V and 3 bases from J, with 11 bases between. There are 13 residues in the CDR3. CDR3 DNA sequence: TGTGCCAGCAGGCCTGAGAAGGACACTGAAGCTTTCTTT. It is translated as CASRPEKDTEAFF.

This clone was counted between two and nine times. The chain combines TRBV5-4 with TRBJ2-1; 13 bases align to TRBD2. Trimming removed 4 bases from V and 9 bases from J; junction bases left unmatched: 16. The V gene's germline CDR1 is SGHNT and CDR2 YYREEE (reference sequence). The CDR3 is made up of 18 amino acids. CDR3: CASSPPFTSGRAVGEQFF. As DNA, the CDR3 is TGTGCCAGCAGCCCTCCGTTTACTAGCGGGAGGGCCGTCGGTGAGCAGTTCTTC. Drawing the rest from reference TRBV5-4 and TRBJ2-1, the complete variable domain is ETGVTQSPTHLIKTRGQQVTLRCSSQSGHNTVSWYQQALGQGPQFIFQYYREEENGRGNFPPRFSGLQFPNYSSELNVNALELDDSALYLCASSPPFTSGRAVGEQFFGPGTRLTVL.

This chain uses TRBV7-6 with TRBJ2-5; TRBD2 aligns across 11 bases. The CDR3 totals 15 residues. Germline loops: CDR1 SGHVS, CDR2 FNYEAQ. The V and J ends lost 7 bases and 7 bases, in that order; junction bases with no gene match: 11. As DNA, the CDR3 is TGTGCCAGCACCCCCATAGCGGGAGGGACAGGGACCCAGTACTTC. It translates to CASTPIAGGTGTQYF.